This TCR beta chain was captured in a study of T cell repertoires in cytomegalovirus infection. Study details: Carrying CMV and the relevant HLA type showed in public TCR beta signatures.

This CDR3 contains 14 residues. Trimming removed 2 bases from V and 4 bases from J, with 14 bases in between. CDR1 is DFQATT and CDR2 is SNEGSKA in the germline V gene (reference sequence). MiXCR, run by TCRdb on the reads, gives a single entry per CDR3 protein. The profile shows approximately 500,000 distinct CDR3 sequences, 10% to 12% of them singletons. This TCR derives from a human donor in good health (CMV status not recorded). Some clones in this sample may be carry-over from other donors' samples. The V call is TRBV20-1, the J call TRBJ1-1; D remains ambiguous. Sequenced sample: PBMCs. DNA of the CDR3: TGCAGTGCTAGAAGTACGGGAATGGGCACTGAAGCTTTCTTT. Translation: CSARSTGMGTEAFF.